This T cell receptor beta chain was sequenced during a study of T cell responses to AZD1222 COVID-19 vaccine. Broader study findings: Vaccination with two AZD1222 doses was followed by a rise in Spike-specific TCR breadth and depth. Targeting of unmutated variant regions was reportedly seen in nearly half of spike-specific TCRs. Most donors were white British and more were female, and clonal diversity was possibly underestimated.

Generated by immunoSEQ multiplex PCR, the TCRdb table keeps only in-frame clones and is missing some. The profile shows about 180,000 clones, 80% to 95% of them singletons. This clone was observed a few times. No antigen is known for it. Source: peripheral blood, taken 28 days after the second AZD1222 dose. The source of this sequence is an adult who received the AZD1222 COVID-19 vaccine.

CDR3 sequence reads: CASRETGVNTGELFF. CDR3 DNA sequence: TGTGCCAGCAGGGAGACAGGCGTGAACACCGGGGAGCTGTTTTTT. The chain joins TRBV7-8 to TRBJ2-2, with D possibly TRBD1 on 6 matching bases. V was cut by 6 bases and J by 1 base, with 12 bases left in between. The CDR3 has 15 amino acids. The germline V gene encodes CDR1 SGHVS and CDR2 FQNEAQ.